What follows are 29 T cell receptor beta chains derived from one specimen sequenced in a study of CD8+ T cells in alopecia areata. Isolated RNA was reverse transcribed into cDNA used as the sequencing template. Profiling relied on immunoSEQ multiplex PCR, and the TCRdb table lists in-frame clones only, not all of them. The sample consists of fewer than 150,000 clones, under 40% of them appearing once. The source material was CD4+ T cells sorted from blood. Every receptor here comes from a human donor with alopecia areata.

The CDR3 loop reads CSGGRIQETQYF. In nucleotides, the CDR3 is TGCAGCGGCGGACGGATCCAAGAGACCCAGTACTTC. The J gene is TRBJ2-5, the V gene TRBV29-1, with D hard to call. This CDR3 spans 12 amino acids. The germline V gene encodes CDR1 SQVTM and CDR2 ANQGSEA. Trimming removed 7 bases from V and 1 base from J, with 10 bases in between. The entire variable domain, with the rest obtained from reference TRBV29-1 and TRBJ2-5, is as follows: SAVISQKPSRDICQRGTSLTIQCQVDSQVTMMFWYRQQPGQSLTLIATANQGSEATYESGFVIDKFPISRPNLTFSTLTVSNMSPEDSSIYLCSGGRIQETQYFGPGTRLLVL.

The chain carries TRBV2 and TRBJ2-1, with D hard to call. Germline-derived CDR1 and CDR2 are SNHLY and FYNNEI. The V and J ends lost 6 bases and 5 bases respectively, with 8 bases between them. The length of the CDR3 is 12 residues. In nucleotides, the CDR3 is TGTGCCAGCAGACCGATACACAATGAGCAGTTCTTC. This gives the protein CASRPIHNEQFF.

This clone was observed a handful of times. The rearrangement uses TRBV6-6 and TRBJ2-2, with TRBD1 matching over 7 bases. The CDR3 loop spans 15 amino acids. V gave up 2 bases and J gave up 2 bases; unmatched junction bases: 2. The germline V gene encodes CDR1 MNHNY and CDR2 SVGAGI (reference sequence). The CDR3 DNA reads TGTGCCAGCAGTTACGAGGGGGCAAACACCGGGGAGCTGTTTTTT. Translated, it gives CASSYEGANTGELFF.

This chain uses TRBV23-1 with TRBJ1-5; no clear D. TRBV23-1 is assigned to the ORF class and has an uncertain function. V was trimmed by 0 bases and J by 4 bases, leaving 10 bases between them. This CDR3 contains 15 residues. The CDR3 nucleotides are TGCGCCAGCAGTCAATCACCACGACGGAATCAGCCCCAGCATTTT. Translated: CASSQSPRRNQPQHF.

The chain carries TRBV28 and TRBJ2-6; D perhaps matches TRBD1 (6 bases). Trimming took off 5 bases at V and 3 bases at J, with 14 bases between the two ends. CDR1 MDHEN and CDR2 SYDVKM come from the germline V gene. The CDR3 runs to 16 residues. CDR3 sequence (DNA): TGTGCCAGCAGTACACAGGGATTCCATGGGGCCAACGTCCTGACTTTC. It translates to CASSTQGFHGANVLTF.

The chain links TRBV5-1 to TRBJ2-1, with 10 bases matching TRBD2. The V gene's germline CDR1 is SGHRS and CDR2 YFSETQ. With V trimmed by 2 bases and J by 6 bases, 5 bases remained unmatched. The CDR3 sequence is 15 residues long. CDR3 region: CASSLSLAGANEQFF. The CDR3 DNA is TGCGCCAGCAGCTTATCGCTAGCGGGAGCCAATGAGCAGTTCTTC.

This clone has just a few counts. The chain carries TRBV7-9 and TRBJ2-7, with TRBD2 identical over 10 bases. Germline CDR1 SEHNR, CDR2 FQNEAQ (reference sequence). CDR3 length: 15 amino acids. The trim removed 5 bases at V and 0 bases at J, leaving 4 bases unmatched. This CDR3 is CASSPRTSGSYEQYF. Written as DNA, the CDR3 is TGTGCCAGCAGCCCGAGGACTAGCGGCTCCTACGAGCAGTACTTC. Supplemented by reference TRBV7-9 and TRBJ2-7, the full variable domain reads DTGVSQNPRHKITKRGQNVTFRCDPISEHNRLYWYRQTLGQGPEFLTYFQNEAQLEKSRLLSDRFSAERPKGSFSTLEIQRTEQGDSAMYLCASSPRTSGSYEQYFGPGTRLTVT.

This clone appeared a few times. V and J are TRBV29-1 and TRBJ1-5; D perhaps matches TRBD1 (6 bases). Trimming left V 4 bases short and J 0 bases short, with 13 bases between. The CDR3 has 15 residues. The germline CDR1 and CDR2 sequences are SQVTM and ANQGSEA. The CDR3: CSVGTDAYSNQPQHF. In DNA form, the CDR3 reads TGCAGCGTTGGGACAGACGCATATAGCAATCAGCCCCAGCATTTT.

The rearrangement links TRBV18 to TRBJ2-1, with TRBD2 as a possible D gene (5 bases). This CDR3 region has 13 residues. From germline, CDR1 is KGHSH and CDR2 LQKENI. V was trimmed by 4 bases and J by 4 bases, leaving 8 bases between them. Here the CDR3 reads CASSLASYNEQFF. DNA for the CDR3: TGTGCCAGCTCACTAGCGTCTTACAATGAGCAGTTCTTC.

This clone was observed a handful of times. This chain uses TRBV27 with TRBJ2-5, with 7 bases aligning to TRBD2. Trimming cost V 2 bases and J 5 bases; bases outside gene matches: 8. Germline lookup yields CDR1 MNHEY and CDR2 SMNVEV (reference sequence). The CDR3 spans 15 residues. CDR3 nucleotides: TGTGCCAGCAGTTTACGGGCCGGGGAGGGGGAGACCCAGTACTTC. Encoded protein: CASSLRAGEGETQYF.

V usage is TRBV4-1 and J usage is TRBJ2-7, with 11 bases aligning to TRBD2. There are 17 residues in the CDR3. Germline V gives CDR1 MGHRA, CDR2 YSYEKL. The V and J ends lost 0 bases and 2 bases, in that order; junction bases with no gene match: 6. The chain's CDR3 is CASSQENPGLAAYEQYF. DNA for the CDR3: TGCGCCAGCAGCCAAGAGAATCCGGGACTAGCGGCCTACGAGCAGTACTTC.

This clone came up a few times. This chain uses TRBV6-1 with TRBJ2-5; 10 bases match TRBD1. Germline assignment: CDR1 MNHNS and CDR2 SASEGT. The J segment lost 5 bases and the V segment lost 4 bases, leaving 4 bases of the junction unmatched. The CDR3 spans 14 residues. DNA for the CDR3: TGTGCCAGCAGTGGACAGGGGGCGAGTGAGACCCAGTACTTC. Translation gives CASSGQGASETQYF.

This clone was seen a few times. The chain joins TRBV29-1 to TRBJ2-6, with 11 bases that match TRBD1. This CDR3 region has 16 residues. Trimming cost V 7 bases and J 3 bases; bases outside gene matches: 8. CDR1 is SQVTM, CDR2 ANQGSEA, per germline. CDR3 sequence: CSAHGQGADGANVLTF. The CDR3 DNA reads TGCAGCGCCCACGGACAGGGGGCGGATGGGGCCAACGTCCTGACTTTC.

This clone was counted ten times or more. The gene calls are TRBV28 and TRBJ1-1; unclear D gene. Per germline, CDR1 MDHEN and CDR2 SYDVKM. The length of the CDR3 is 14 residues. CDR3: CVTLRIGVYTEAFF. DNA of the CDR3: TGTGTCACTTTGCGCATCGGGGTATACACTGAAGCTTTCTTT.

The chain combines TRBV29-1 with TRBJ2-7; D may be TRBD2 (5 bases). The CDR3 spans 13 residues. Germline values: CDR1 SQVTM, CDR2 ANQGSEA. V was shortened by 3 bases and J by 2 bases, with 11 bases between the two germline ends. CDR3 in amino acids: CSVDEGNPYEQYF. The CDR3 coding sequence is TGCAGCGTTGATGAGGGAAACCCCTACGAGCAGTACTTC.

This clone was observed a few times. The gene calls are TRBV29-1 and TRBJ1-1; D is undetermined. The V end was cut by 5 bases, the J end by 10 bases, with 23 bases between. The length of the CDR3 is 14 residues. The V gene's germline CDR1 is SQVTM and CDR2 ANQGSEA. CDR3 nucleotide sequence: TGCAGCGTTTTTCGATCGGCAGGAGAACTCCGAGCTTTCTTT. This sequence encodes CSVFRSAGELRAFF.

This rearrangement joins TRBV7-8 to TRBJ2-2; TRBD2 matches 7 bases. J was trimmed by 1 base and V by 10 bases; bases with no gene match: 3. The CDR3 has 13 amino acids. Germline lookup yields CDR1 SGHVS and CDR2 FQNEAQ. CDR3 sequence (DNA): TGTGCCACCCCTAGCGGGAACACCGGGGAGCTGTTTTTT. Translated: CATPSGNTGELFF.

This clone was detected only a few times. The chain uses TRBV9 and TRBJ1-1; tentatively, D is TRBD1 (5 bases). This CDR3 comprises 14 residues. The V end was cut by 4 bases, the J end by 3 bases, with 13 bases between. Germline V gene data show CDR1 as SGDLS and CDR2 as YYNGEE. The CDR3 loop reads CASSSRGGDTEAFF. In DNA form, the CDR3 reads TGTGCCAGCAGCTCGCGGGGGGGTGACACTGAAGCTTTCTTT.

This clone was detected a few times. Other DNA sequences within the sample encode an identical CDR3. The chain has TRBV29-1 and TRBJ1-5; D uncertain. CDR1 is SQVTM, CDR2 ANQGSEA, per germline. The CDR3 has 13 amino acids. The V gene lost 4 bases and the J gene lost 4 bases, with 11 bases spanning the gap. The CDR3 bases are TGCAGCGTTGGCGAAGGATCTAATCAGCCCCAGCATTTT. This gives the protein CSVGEGSNQPQHF.

V is TRBV25-1 and J is TRBJ2-1; D gene unclear. The V and J ends lost 5 bases and 5 bases respectively, with 13 bases between them. The germline CDR1 and CDR2 sequences are MGHDK and SYGVNS. The CDR3 loop spans 14 amino acids. Here the CDR3 reads CASSHWYGHNEQFF. CDR3 in DNA: TGTGCCAGCAGTCATTGGTACGGGCACAATGAGCAGTTCTTC.

The chain employs TRBV28 and TRBJ2-7; D is undetermined. Germline assignment: CDR1 MDHEN and CDR2 SYDVKM. This CDR3 has 13 residues. Trimming left V 4 bases short and J 3 bases short, with 10 bases between. CDR3 amino acids: CASSSTPYYEQYF. In DNA form, the CDR3 reads TGTGCCAGCAGTTCCACCCCTTACTACGAGCAGTACTTC.

This clone was recorded once. The rearrangement joins TRBV30 to TRBJ2-7, with D perhaps matching TRBD1 or TRBD2 (5 bases each). The V end was cut by 5 bases, the J end by 2 bases, with 13 bases between. Germline V gene lookup returns CDR1 GTSNPN and CDR2 SVGIG (reference sequence). This CDR3 contains 13 residues. The CDR3 loop reads CAWGWDRAYEQYF. CDR3 nucleotide sequence: TGTGCCTGGGGTTGGGACCGAGCCTACGAGCAGTACTTC.

This chain uses TRBV7-9 with TRBJ1-2; a weak D match, TRBD1 (6 bases). The CDR3 has 13 amino acids. Looked up from germline, CDR1 is SEHNR and CDR2 is FQNEAQ (reference sequence). Trimming stripped 5 bases from V and 4 bases from J, with 11 bases between. The CDR3, as DNA: TGTGCCAGCAGCCCGGACAGTCTCTATGGCTACACCTTC. Its translation is CASSPDSLYGYTF.

V usage is TRBV23-1 and J usage is TRBJ2-2, with D unresolved. TRBV23-1 is given ORF status, its function remaining uncertain. The V and J ends lost 2 bases and 3 bases respectively, with 19 bases between them. The CDR3 runs 18 residues. The CDR3 here is CASSQGMRFNRDTGELFF. The CDR3 DNA sequence: TGCGCCAGCAGTCAAGGGATGCGGTTTAACAGAGACACCGGGGAGCTGTTTTTT.

This clone was detected a few times. Additional DNA sequences in this sample encode the identical CDR3. The J gene is TRBJ2-7, the V gene TRBV29-1; D is possibly TRBD1 or TRBD2 (5 bases each). Trimming stripped 4 bases from V and 1 base from J, with 8 bases between. The V gene's germline CDR1 is SQVTM and CDR2 ANQGSEA. The CDR3 runs to 12 residues. CDR3 amino acids: CSVGGRSYEQYF. CDR3 DNA: TGCAGCGTTGGGGGACGTTCCTACGAGCAGTACTTC.

The chain is built from TRBV29-1 and TRBJ2-3; D might be TRBD2 (6 bases). V gave up 4 bases and J gave up 5 bases, with 25 bases separating them. This CDR3 comprises 17 residues. Germline CDR1 and CDR2: SQVTM and ANQGSEA. The CDR3 region is CSVGGVAGRGEGDTQYF. DNA of the CDR3: TGCAGCGTTGGAGGGGTTGCTGGGCGGGGAGAGGGAGATACGCAGTATTTT.

A few counts support this clone. J is TRBJ1-5 and V is TRBV28; unclear D gene. CDR3 size: 10 residues. Germline CDR1 is MDHEN and CDR2 is SYDVKM. V was cut by 6 bases and J by 3 bases, with 0 bases left in between. CDR3 sequence: CASSNQPQHF. The CDR3 nucleotides read TGTGCCAGCAGCAATCAGCCCCAGCATTTT.

The chain couples TRBV2 to TRBJ1-3; 8 nucleotides match TRBD1. CDR3 size: 14 residues. Germline lookup yields CDR1 SNHLY and CDR2 FYNNEI. The ends lost 8 bases at V and 0 bases at J; junction bases unmatched: 3. The CDR3 loop is CASGRGPSGNTIYF. DNA of the CDR3: TGTGCCAGCGGCAGGGGGCCCTCTGGAAACACCATATATTTT.

Points on this clone: The same CDR3 is also encoded by other DNA sequences in this sample. V gene TRBV7-2 combines with J gene TRBJ2-5; D may correspond to TRBD1 or TRBD2 (5 bases each). Germline loops: CDR1 SGHTA, CDR2 FQGNSA. This CDR3 is 13 amino acids long. Trimming removed 3 bases at V and 5 bases at J, with 10 bases between. The chain's CDR3 is CASSLGVGETQYF. The DNA of the CDR3 is TGTGCCAGCAGCTTGGGGGTGGGGGAGACCCAGTACTTC.